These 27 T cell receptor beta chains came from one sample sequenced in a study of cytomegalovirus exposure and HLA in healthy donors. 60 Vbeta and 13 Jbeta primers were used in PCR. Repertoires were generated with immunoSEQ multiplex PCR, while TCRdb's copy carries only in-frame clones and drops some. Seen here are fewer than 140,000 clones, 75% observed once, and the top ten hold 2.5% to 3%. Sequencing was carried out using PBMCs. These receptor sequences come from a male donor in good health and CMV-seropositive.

CDR3 nucleotides: TGTGCCAGCAGAATTTCCGGACTAGCGGGCTACGAGCAGTACTTC. Translating gives CASRISGLAGYEQYF. V usage is TRBV28 and J usage is TRBJ2-7; 11 bases match TRBD2. V dropped 6 bases and J dropped 3; count of bases not matched to a gene: 7. The CDR3 is made up of 15 amino acids. The V gene's germline CDR1 is MDHEN and CDR2 SYDVKM. The full variable domain, completed using reference TRBV28 and TRBJ2-7, is DVKVTQSSRYLVKRTGEKVFLECVQDMDHENMFWYRQDPGLGLRLIYFSYDVKMKEKGDIPEGYSVSREKKERFSLILESASTNQTSMYLCASRISGLAGYEQYFGPGTRLTVT.

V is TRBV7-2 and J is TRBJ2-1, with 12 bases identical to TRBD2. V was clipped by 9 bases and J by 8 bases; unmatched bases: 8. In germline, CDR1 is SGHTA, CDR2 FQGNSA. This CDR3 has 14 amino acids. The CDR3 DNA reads TGTGCCAGTACCCTAGCGGGGGGGCCCGATGAGCAGTTCTTC. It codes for CASTLAGGPDEQFF.

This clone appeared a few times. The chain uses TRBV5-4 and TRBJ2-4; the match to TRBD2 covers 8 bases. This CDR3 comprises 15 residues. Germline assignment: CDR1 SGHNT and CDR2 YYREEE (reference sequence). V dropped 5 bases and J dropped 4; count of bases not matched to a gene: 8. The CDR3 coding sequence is TGTGCCAGCAGTCTAGCGGGCCGGGGGAAAAACATTCAGTACTTC. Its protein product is CASSLAGRGKNIQYF.

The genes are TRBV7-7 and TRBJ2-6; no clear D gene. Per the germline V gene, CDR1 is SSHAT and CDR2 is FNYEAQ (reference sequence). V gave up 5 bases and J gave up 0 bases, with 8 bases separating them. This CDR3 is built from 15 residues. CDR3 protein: CASSIDSSGANVLTF. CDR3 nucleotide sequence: TGTGCCAGCAGCATAGACTCCTCTGGGGCCAACGTCCTGACTTTC.

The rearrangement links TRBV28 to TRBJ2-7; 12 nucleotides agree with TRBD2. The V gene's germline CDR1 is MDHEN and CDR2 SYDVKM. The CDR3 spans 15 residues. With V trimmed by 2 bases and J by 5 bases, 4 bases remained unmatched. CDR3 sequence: CASSLDGLAGNEQYF. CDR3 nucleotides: TGTGCCAGCAGTTTAGACGGACTAGCGGGAAACGAGCAGTACTTC.

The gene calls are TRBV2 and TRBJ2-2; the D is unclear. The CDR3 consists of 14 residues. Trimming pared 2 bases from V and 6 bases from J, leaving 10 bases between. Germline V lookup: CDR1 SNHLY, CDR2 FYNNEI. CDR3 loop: CASSEWWSPGELFF. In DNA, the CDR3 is TGTGCCAGCAGTGAATGGTGGAGCCCCGGGGAGCTGTTTTTT. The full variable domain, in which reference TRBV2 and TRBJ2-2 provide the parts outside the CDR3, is EPEVTQTPSHQVTQMGQEVILRCVPISNHLYFYWYRQILGQKVEFLVSFYNNEISEKSEIFDDQFSVERPDGSNFTLKIRSTKLEDSAMYFCASSEWWSPGELFFGEGSRLTVL.

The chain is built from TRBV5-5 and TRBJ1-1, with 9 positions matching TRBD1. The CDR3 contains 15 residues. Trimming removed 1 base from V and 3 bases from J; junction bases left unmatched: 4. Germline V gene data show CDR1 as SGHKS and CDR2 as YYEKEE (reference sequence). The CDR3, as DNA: TGTGCCAGCAGCTTGAGGTGGACAGGGGACACTGAAGCTTTCTTT. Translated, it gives CASSLRWTGDTEAFF.

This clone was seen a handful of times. The CDR3 DNA reads TGCGCCAGCAGCTTGGTAGTTGGTGAAAAACTGTTTTTT. The encoded protein is CASSLVVGEKLFF. The V call is TRBV5-1, the J call TRBJ1-4; D unresolved. The V end lost 0 bases, the J end lost 7 bases, and 7 bases lay between the germline ends. The CDR3 has 13 residues. Germline CDR1 SGHRS, CDR2 YFSETQ.

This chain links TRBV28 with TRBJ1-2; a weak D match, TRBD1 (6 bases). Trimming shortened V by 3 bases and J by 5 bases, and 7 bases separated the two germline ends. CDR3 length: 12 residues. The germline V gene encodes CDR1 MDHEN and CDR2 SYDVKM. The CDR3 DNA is TGTGCCAGCAGTTTCGGACAGTATGGCTACACCTTC. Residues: CASSFGQYGYTF.

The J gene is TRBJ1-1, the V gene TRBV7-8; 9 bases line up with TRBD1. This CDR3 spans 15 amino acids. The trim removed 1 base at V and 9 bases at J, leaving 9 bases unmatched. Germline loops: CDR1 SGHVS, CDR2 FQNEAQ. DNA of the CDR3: TGTGCCAGCAGCTTAGGAGGGACAGGGATCGCTCAAGCTTTCTTT. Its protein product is CASSLGGTGIAQAFF.

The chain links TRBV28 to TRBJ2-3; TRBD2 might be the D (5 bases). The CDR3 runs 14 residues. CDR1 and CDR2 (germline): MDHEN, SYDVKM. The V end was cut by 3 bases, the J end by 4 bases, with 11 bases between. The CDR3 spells CASSFVTTSDTQYF. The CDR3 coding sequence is TGTGCCAGCAGTTTTGTGACTACCTCAGATACGCAGTATTTT.

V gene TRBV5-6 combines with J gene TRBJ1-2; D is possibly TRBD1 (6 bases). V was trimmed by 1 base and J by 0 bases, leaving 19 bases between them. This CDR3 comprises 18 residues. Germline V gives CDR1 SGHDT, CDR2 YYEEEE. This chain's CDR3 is CASSLRVGGQKANYGYTF. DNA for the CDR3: TGTGCCAGCAGCTTGAGAGTTGGGGGCCAAAAAGCTAACTATGGCTACACCTTC.

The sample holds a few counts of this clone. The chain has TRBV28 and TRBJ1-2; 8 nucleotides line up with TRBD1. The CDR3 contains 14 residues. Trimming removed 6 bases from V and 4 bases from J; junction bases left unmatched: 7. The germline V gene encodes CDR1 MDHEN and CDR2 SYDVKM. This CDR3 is CASRPPGTGYGYTF. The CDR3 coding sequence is TGTGCCAGCAGACCGCCGGGGACAGGCTATGGCTACACCTTC.

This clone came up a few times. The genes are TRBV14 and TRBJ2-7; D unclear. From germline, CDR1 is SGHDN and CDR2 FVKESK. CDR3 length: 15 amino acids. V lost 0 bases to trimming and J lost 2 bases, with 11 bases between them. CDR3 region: CASSQDLAPPYEQYF. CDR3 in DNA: TGTGCCAGCAGCCAAGATTTAGCTCCCCCCTACGAGCAGTACTTC.

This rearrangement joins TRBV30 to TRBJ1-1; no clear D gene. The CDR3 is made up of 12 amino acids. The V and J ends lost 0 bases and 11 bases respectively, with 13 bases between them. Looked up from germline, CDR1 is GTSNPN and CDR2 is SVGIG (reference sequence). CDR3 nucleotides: TGTGCCTGGAGTGTCCGGGATATTTGGGCTTTCTTT. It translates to CAWSVRDIWAFF.

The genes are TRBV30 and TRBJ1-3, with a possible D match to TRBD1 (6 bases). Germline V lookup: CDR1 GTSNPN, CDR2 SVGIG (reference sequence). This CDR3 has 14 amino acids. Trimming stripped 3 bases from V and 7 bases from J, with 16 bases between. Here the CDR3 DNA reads TGTGCCTGGAGCCAGGGGACCGCCCGGAACACCATATATTTT. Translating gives CAWSQGTARNTIYF.

The CDR3 bases are TGTGCCAGCAGCCCCGTAGGGCAGGGAGGTGGCTACACCTTC. Translated: CASSPVGQGGGYTF. This chain links TRBV7-3 with TRBJ1-2, with a tentative D call TRBD1 (5 bases). The CDR3 sequence is 14 residues long. CDR1 and CDR2 from the germline V gene are SGHTA and FQGTGA. The V gene lost 5 bases and the J gene lost 7 bases, with 17 bases spanning the gap.

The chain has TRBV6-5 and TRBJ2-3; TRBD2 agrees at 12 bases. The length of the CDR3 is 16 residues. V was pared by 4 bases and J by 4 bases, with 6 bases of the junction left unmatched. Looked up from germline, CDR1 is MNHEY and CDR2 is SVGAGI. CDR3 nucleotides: TGTGCCAGCAGTTCGGGACTAGCGGGTTGGGCAGATACGCAGTATTTT. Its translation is CASSSGLAGWADTQYF.

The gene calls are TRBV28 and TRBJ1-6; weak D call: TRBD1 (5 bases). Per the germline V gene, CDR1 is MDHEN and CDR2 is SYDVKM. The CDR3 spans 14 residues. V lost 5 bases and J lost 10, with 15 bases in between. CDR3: CASSSRAVSSPLHF. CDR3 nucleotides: TGTGCCAGCAGTAGCAGGGCTGTTTCATCACCCCTCCACTTT.

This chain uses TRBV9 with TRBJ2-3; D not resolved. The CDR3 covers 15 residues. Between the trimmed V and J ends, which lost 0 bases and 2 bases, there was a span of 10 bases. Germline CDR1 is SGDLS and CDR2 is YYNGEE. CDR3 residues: CASSVARSYTDTQYF. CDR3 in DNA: TGTGCCAGCAGCGTAGCTAGGAGTTACACAGATACGCAGTATTTT.

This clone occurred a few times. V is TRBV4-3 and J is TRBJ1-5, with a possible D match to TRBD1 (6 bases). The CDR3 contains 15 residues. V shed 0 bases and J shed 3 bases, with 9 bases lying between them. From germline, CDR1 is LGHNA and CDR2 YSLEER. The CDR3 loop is CASSQDSGANQPQHF. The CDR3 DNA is TGCGCCAGCAGCCAAGATTCAGGGGCCAATCAGCCCCAGCATTTT.

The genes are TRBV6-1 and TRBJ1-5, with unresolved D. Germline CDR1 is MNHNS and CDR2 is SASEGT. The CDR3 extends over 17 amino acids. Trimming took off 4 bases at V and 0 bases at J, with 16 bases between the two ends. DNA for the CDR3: TGTGCCAGCAGTGTTTCCGGGGTTGGGTATAGCAATCAGCCCCAGCATTTT. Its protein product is CASSVSGVGYSNQPQHF.

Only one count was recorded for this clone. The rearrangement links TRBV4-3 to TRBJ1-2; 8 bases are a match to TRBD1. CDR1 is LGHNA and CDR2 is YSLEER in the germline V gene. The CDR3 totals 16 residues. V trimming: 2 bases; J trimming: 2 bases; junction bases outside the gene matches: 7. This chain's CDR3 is CASSQKGQAPNYGYTF. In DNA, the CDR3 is TGCGCCAGCAGCCAAAAGGGACAGGCGCCCAACTATGGCTACACCTTC.

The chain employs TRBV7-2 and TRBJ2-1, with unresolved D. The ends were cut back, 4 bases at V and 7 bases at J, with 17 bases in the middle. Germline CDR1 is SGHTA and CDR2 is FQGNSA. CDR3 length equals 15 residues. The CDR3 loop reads CASSSYSPTPNEQFF. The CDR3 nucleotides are TGTGCCAGCAGCTCATATTCTCCCACTCCTAATGAGCAGTTCTTC.

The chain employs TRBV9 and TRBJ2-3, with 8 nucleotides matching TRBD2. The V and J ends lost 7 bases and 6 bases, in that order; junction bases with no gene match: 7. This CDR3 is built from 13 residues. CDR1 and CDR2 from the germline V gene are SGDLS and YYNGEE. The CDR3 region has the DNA TGTGCCAGCTCAAGGACTAGCCTCGATACGCAGTATTTT. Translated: CASSRTSLDTQYF. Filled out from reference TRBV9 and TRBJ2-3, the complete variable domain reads DSGVTQTPKHLITATGQRVTLRCSPRSGDLSVYWYQQSLDQGLQFLIQYYNGEERAKGNILERFSAQQFPDLHSELNLSSLELGDSALYFCASSRTSLDTQYFGPGTRLTVL.

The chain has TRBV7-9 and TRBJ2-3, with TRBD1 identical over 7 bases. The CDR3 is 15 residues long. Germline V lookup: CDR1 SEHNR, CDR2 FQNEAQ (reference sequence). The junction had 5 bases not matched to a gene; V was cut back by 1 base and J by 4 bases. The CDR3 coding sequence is TGTGCCAGCAGCTTAGTAGGGGGCGGTTCAGATACGCAGTATTTT. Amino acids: CASSLVGGGSDTQYF.

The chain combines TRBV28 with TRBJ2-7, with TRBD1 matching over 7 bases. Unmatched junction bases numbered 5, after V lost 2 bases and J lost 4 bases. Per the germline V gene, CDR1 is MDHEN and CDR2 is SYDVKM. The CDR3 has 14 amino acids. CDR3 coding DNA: TGTGCCAGCAGTTTACTGGGACAGAAATACGAGCAGTACTTC. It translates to CASSLLGQKYEQYF. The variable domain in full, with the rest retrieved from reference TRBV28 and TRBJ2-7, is DVKVTQSSRYLVKRTGEKVFLECVQDMDHENMFWYRQDPGLGLRLIYFSYDVKMKEKGDIPEGYSVSREKKERFSLILESASTNQTSMYLCASSLLGQKYEQYFGPGTRLTVT.